The 30 T cell receptor beta chains in this list originate from one sample, sequenced in a study of blood T cell repertoires in COVID-19. TCRdb keeps only in-frame clones here, not all; method: immunoSEQ multiplex PCR. Of about 210,000 clones listed, 80% to 90% are singletons. Sequenced input: peripheral blood. The receptors stem from a man aged 18 to 30 with active or convalescent COVID-19.

V gene TRBV27 combines with J gene TRBJ1-1; unclear D gene. The length of the CDR3 is 14 residues. The germline V gene encodes CDR1 MNHEY and CDR2 SMNVEV (reference sequence). V lost 4 bases, J lost 1 base, and 10 bases lay in between. This CDR3 is CASSSPLPNTEAFF. In DNA form, the CDR3 reads TGTGCCAGCAGTTCCCCGCTACCGAACACTGAAGCTTTCTTT.

The rearrangement joins TRBV19 to TRBJ1-3; no clear D gene. The germline V gene encodes CDR1 LNHDA and CDR2 SQIVND (reference sequence). V was cut by 5 bases and J by 0 bases, with 14 bases left in between. The CDR3 totals 16 residues. CDR3 loop: CASSVRTGNSGNTIYF. For the CDR3, the DNA is TGTGCCAGTAGTGTGCGAACCGGGAACTCTGGAAACACCATATATTTT.

The chain uses TRBV7-8 and TRBJ2-7; tentatively, D is TRBD2 (5 bases). CDR3 length equals 15 residues. Germline V lookup: CDR1 SGHVS, CDR2 FQNEAQ. The ends were cut back, 5 bases at V and 3 bases at J, with 17 bases in the middle. CDR3 residues: CASSLRAGTIYEQYF. The DNA of the CDR3 is TGTGCCAGCAGCCTCCGGGCGGGCACCATCTACGAGCAGTACTTC.

The chain uses TRBV19 and TRBJ2-5; D perhaps matches TRBD1 (6 bases). The CDR3 consists of 16 residues. CDR1 is LNHDA and CDR2 is SQIVND in the germline V gene (reference sequence). The V gene lost 4 bases and the J gene lost 0 bases, with 15 bases spanning the gap. CDR3: CASSTSQQGDQETQYF. Written as DNA, the CDR3 is TGTGCCAGTAGTACCTCACAACAGGGAGACCAAGAGACCCAGTACTTC.

This clone has a single count. The chain carries TRBV10-3 and TRBJ2-5, with TRBD1 matching over 12 bases. J gave up 0 bases and V 3 bases, and 11 bases lay outside the gene matches. CDR3 length equals 19 residues. CDR1 ENHRY and CDR2 SYGVKD come from the germline V gene. The CDR3 sequence is CAISDLGTGGRLNQETQYF. The CDR3 DNA follows: TGTGCCATCAGTGACCTGGGGACAGGGGGCCGACTAAACCAAGAGACCCAGTACTTC.

The gene calls are TRBV10-3 and TRBJ2-2; 12 bases agree with TRBD2. The CDR3 length is 17 residues. V shed 3 bases and J 6 bases; nucleotides not matched to a gene: 8. Germline assignment: CDR1 ENHRY and CDR2 SYGVKD. The CDR3 DNA reads as TGTGCCATCAGTGATGGACTAGCGGGATCGGAGGCCGGGGAGCTGTTTTTT. Translated, it gives CAISDGLAGSEAGELFF.

Comment on this clone: Other DNA variants within this sample encode the same CDR3. The chain couples TRBV5-5 to TRBJ1-2; the match to TRBD1 covers 7 bases. J was trimmed by 0 bases and V by 0 bases; bases with no gene match: 5. The CDR3 is 16 amino acids. CDR1 is SGHKS and CDR2 is YYEKEE in the germline V gene (reference sequence). DNA of the CDR3: TGTGCCAGCAGCTTGGCCGTGGGACAGACTAACTATGGCTACACCTTC. It is translated as CASSLAVGQTNYGYTF.

The rearrangement uses TRBV24-1 and TRBJ2-1; TRBD2 matches 14 bases. The germline V gene has CDR1 KGHDR and CDR2 SFDVKD. V lost 5 bases to trimming and J lost 7 bases; unmatched junction nucleotides: 9. CDR3 length: 17 amino acids. CDR3 in DNA: TGTGCCACCAGTGGATCTGAGACTAGCGGGAGGGGTAATGAGCAGTTCTTC. Its protein is CATSGSETSGRGNEQFF.

This clone appeared once. The chain is built from TRBV10-2 and TRBJ2-7; D not certain. The CDR3 runs 13 residues. V was cut by 8 bases and J by 0 bases, with 11 bases left in between. Germline V gene lookup returns CDR1 WSHSY and CDR2 SAAADI. The CDR3 bases are TGCGCCAGCTACGACTCCGACTCCTACGAGCAGTACTTC. Amino acid sequence: CASYDSDSYEQYF.

CDR3 in amino acids: CAIRGVAEIDEQFF. The CDR3 DNA is TGTGCCATCAGGGGGGTAGCGGAGATCGATGAGCAGTTCTTC. The V call is TRBV10-3, the J call TRBJ2-1, with D possibly being TRBD2 (6 bases). Trimming took off 6 bases at V and 8 bases at J, with 17 bases between the two ends. Per germline, CDR1 ENHRY and CDR2 SYGVKD. There are 14 residues in the CDR3.

V gene TRBV19 combines with J gene TRBJ1-5; TRBD1 might be the D (5 bases). V was cut by 4 bases and J by 3 bases, with 16 bases left in between. Germline-derived CDR1 and CDR2 are LNHDA and SQIVND (reference sequence). CDR3 length equals 16 residues. The CDR3 is CASSTRRQGVNQPQHF. CDR3 in DNA: TGTGCCAGTAGTACCCGTCGGCAGGGCGTCAATCAGCCCCAGCATTTT.

The V gene is TRBV19, the J gene TRBJ1-2; 8 bases are a match to TRBD1. Germline-derived CDR1 and CDR2 are LNHDA and SQIVND (reference sequence). After removal of 2 bases from V and 2 bases from J, the junction contained 10 bases not matched to a gene. The CDR3 covers 17 residues. The CDR3 protein is CASSIITRTGSNYGYTF. The CDR3, as DNA: TGTGCCAGTAGTATAATAACTAGGACAGGGTCCAACTATGGCTACACCTTC.

The chain has TRBV12-5 and TRBJ1-5; a weak D match, TRBD1 (5 bases). The ends were cut back, 1 base at V and 0 bases at J, with 7 bases in the middle. This CDR3 region has 15 residues. Germline values: CDR1 LGHNT, CDR2 FRNRAP. CDR3 coding DNA: TGTGCTAGTGGTTTGGGACAGATTAGCAATCAGCCCCAGCATTTT. Translation: CASGLGQISNQPQHF. The full variable domain, in which reference TRBV12-5 and TRBJ1-5 provide the parts outside the CDR3, is DARVTQTPRHKVTEMGQEVTMRCQPILGHNTVFWYRQTMMQGLELLAYFRNRAPLDDSGMPKDRFSAEMPDATLATLKIQPSEPRDSAVYFCASGLGQISNQPQHFGDGTRLSIL.

CDR3 DNA sequence: TGTGCCAGCAGTTACAGTAGCTCTGGGGCCAACGTCCTGACTTTC. Protein: CASSYSSSGANVLTF. The rearrangement links TRBV2 to TRBJ2-6; D uncertain. Between the trimmed V and J ends, which lost 5 bases and 0 bases, there was a span of 8 bases. Germline loops: CDR1 SNHLY, CDR2 FYNNEI. The CDR3 runs to 15 residues.

The CDR3 sequence is CASSFSRGRDTGELFF. The CDR3 bases are TGTGCCAGCAGCTTTTCTCGGGGAAGAGACACCGGGGAGCTGTTTTTT. V is TRBV7-6 and J is TRBJ2-2, with a tentative D call TRBD2 (5 bases). Deletions cut 3 bases from V and 3 bases from J, with 14 bases between. The CDR3 runs to 16 residues. Germline loops: CDR1 SGHVS, CDR2 FNYEAQ.

The gene calls are TRBV25-1 and TRBJ1-5; 8 bases fit TRBD1. The V segment lost 2 bases and the J segment 7 bases; nucleotides outside the gene matches: 7. The CDR3 covers 15 residues. Looked up from germline, CDR1 is MGHDK and CDR2 is SYGVNS. In nucleotides, the CDR3 is TGTGCCAGCAGTGAAGGGGGGACAGGCGGGCAGCCCCAGCATTTT. It is translated as CASSEGGTGGQPQHF.

This chain links TRBV7-9 with TRBJ2-1; a possible D gene is TRBD1 (6 bases). Germline-derived CDR1 and CDR2 are SEHNR and FQNEAQ (reference sequence). V lost 5 bases and J lost 4, with 21 bases in between. CDR3 size: 17 residues. The CDR3 sequence: CASSHIWSGQMYNEQFF. CDR3 bases: TGTGCCAGCAGCCATATTTGGAGCGGACAGATGTACAATGAGCAGTTCTTC.

This chain joins TRBV10-3 and TRBJ2-7, with 12 bases lining up with TRBD1. The trim removed 9 bases at V and 3 bases at J, leaving 9 bases unmatched. CDR1 and CDR2 from the germline V gene are ENHRY and SYGVKD. The CDR3 has 15 residues. CDR3 protein: CAITSGQGANYEQYF. CDR3 bases: TGTGCCATTACCTCGGGACAGGGGGCAAACTACGAGCAGTACTTC.

The chain couples TRBV2 to TRBJ1-1; D not certain. From germline, CDR1 is SNHLY and CDR2 FYNNEI. V gave up 1 base and J gave up 1 base, with 25 bases separating them. This CDR3 comprises 20 residues. The CDR3 bases are TGTGCCAGCAGTGAAGTCTCAGAGACGGGGTTTGCCACTTCGAACACTGAAGCTTTCTTT. Protein product: CASSEVSETGFATSNTEAFF. The full variable domain, completed using reference TRBV2 and TRBJ1-1, is EPEVTQTPSHQVTQMGQEVILRCVPISNHLYFYWYRQILGQKVEFLVSFYNNEISEKSEIFDDQFSVERPDGSNFTLKIRSTKLEDSAMYFCASSEVSETGFATSNTEAFFGQGTRLTVV.

The rearrangement uses TRBV6-5 and TRBJ1-2; 8 bases are shared with TRBD1. The CDR3 extends over 13 amino acids. With 6 bases clipped from V and 7 bases from J, the junction kept 7 bases outside the gene matches. In germline, CDR1 is MNHEY, CDR2 SVGAGI. CDR3 nucleotide sequence: TGTGCCAGCAGAGAGGGACAGGATAGTGGCTACACCTTC. Protein product: CASREGQDSGYTF.

This clone was counted between two and nine times. The chain links TRBV19 to TRBJ1-5; TRBD1 might be the D (5 bases). In germline, CDR1 is LNHDA, CDR2 SQIVND (reference sequence). This CDR3 has 13 amino acids. Between the trimmed V and J ends, which lost 5 bases and 5 bases, there was a span of 10 bases. The CDR3 region is CASSGQGYQPQHF. The CDR3 coding sequence is TGTGCCAGTAGTGGGCAGGGATATCAGCCCCAGCATTTT.

The chain recombines TRBV4-2 with TRBJ2-7; TRBD2 might be the D (5 bases). CDR1 is LGHNA, CDR2 YNFKEQ, per germline. The CDR3 is 16 amino acids. Trimming stripped 1 base from V and 5 bases from J, with 18 bases between. CDR3 sequence: CASSQGTGQVGDEQYF. DNA for the CDR3: TGTGCCAGCAGCCAAGGGACTGGGCAGGTCGGCGACGAGCAGTACTTC.

This sequence joins TRBV5-5 and TRBJ2-5; 10 bases match TRBD2. J was trimmed by 7 bases and V by 2 bases; bases with no gene match: 11. The CDR3 has 16 amino acids. Germline V lookup: CDR1 SGHKS, CDR2 YYEKEE (reference sequence). CDR3 nucleotides: TGTGCCAGCAGCTTTGGTAGCGGGAGGACAGAAGGGACCCAGTACTTC. Translated: CASSFGSGRTEGTQYF.

V gene TRBV10-2 combines with J gene TRBJ2-1; 11 bases are a match to TRBD2. Looked up from germline, CDR1 is WSHSY and CDR2 is SAAADI. The J segment lost 4 bases and the V segment lost 5 bases, leaving 4 bases of the junction unmatched. The CDR3 consists of 15 residues. The CDR3 region is CASSLAGGNYNEQFF. CDR3 bases: TGCGCCAGCAGTTTAGCGGGAGGGAATTACAATGAGCAGTTCTTC.

V is TRBV4-1 and J is TRBJ1-1; 8 nucleotides align to TRBD1. V dropped 3 bases and J dropped 4; count of bases not matched to a gene: 10. This CDR3 is 16 amino acids long. Germline V lookup: CDR1 MGHRA, CDR2 YSYEKL. CDR3 nucleotides: TGCGCCAGCAGCCATAAACAGGGGGAGCGCAGCACTGAAGCTTTCTTT. This codes for CASSHKQGERSTEAFF.

The gene calls are TRBV25-1 and TRBJ2-2, with 7 bases aligning to TRBD1. The germline V gene has CDR1 MGHDK and CDR2 SYGVNS. J gave up 1 base and V 8 bases, and 10 bases lay outside the gene matches. This CDR3 has 16 residues. The CDR3 loop is CASRRGGPKNTGELFF. Written as DNA, the CDR3 is TGTGCCAGCCGACGAGGGGGCCCTAAGAACACCGGGGAGCTGTTTTTT.

The chain uses TRBV6-5 and TRBJ2-7; tentative D call: TRBD1 (6 bases). CDR3 size: 14 residues. Germline loops: CDR1 MNHEY, CDR2 SVGAGI. V gave up 4 bases and J gave up 7 bases, with 17 bases separating them. The chain's CDR3 is CASSSPGARREQYF. The CDR3 DNA reads TGTGCCAGCAGTTCGCCAGGGGCGAGACGGGAGCAGTACTTC.

This chain connects TRBV13 to TRBJ1-1, with a tentative D call TRBD1 (5 bases). CDR3 size: 13 residues. Trimming took 0 bases from V and 5 from J, leaving 7 bases between them. Per the germline V gene, CDR1 is PRHDT and CDR2 is FYEKMQ (reference sequence). CDR3 sequence (DNA): TGTGCCAGCAGCTTAGGTGGGGGGACTGAAGCTTTCTTT. Protein product: CASSLGGGTEAFF.

This clone was detected once. The germline gene is not matched at one end of the junction; a read error may be the cause. V and J are TRBV6-1 and TRBJ1-5, with 8 bases that match TRBD1. The CDR3 contains 14 residues. Per germline, CDR1 MNHNS and CDR2 SASEGT. CDR3 loop: CASREGQGQQPQHF. CDR3 coding DNA: TGTGCCAGCAGAGAAGGACAGGGACAACAGCCCCAGCATTTT.

The gene calls are TRBV14 and TRBJ1-4; 7 nucleotides line up with TRBD1. Germline CDR1 SGHDN, CDR2 FVKESK. The CDR3 is 16 residues long. The V gene end was trimmed by 0 bases and the J gene end by 10 bases; junction bases not matched to a gene: 11. In nucleotides, the CDR3 is TGTGCCAGCAGCCAAGATCTGGGCGAGGGGGCGAGAAAACTGTTTTTT. Amino acids: CASSQDLGEGARKLFF.